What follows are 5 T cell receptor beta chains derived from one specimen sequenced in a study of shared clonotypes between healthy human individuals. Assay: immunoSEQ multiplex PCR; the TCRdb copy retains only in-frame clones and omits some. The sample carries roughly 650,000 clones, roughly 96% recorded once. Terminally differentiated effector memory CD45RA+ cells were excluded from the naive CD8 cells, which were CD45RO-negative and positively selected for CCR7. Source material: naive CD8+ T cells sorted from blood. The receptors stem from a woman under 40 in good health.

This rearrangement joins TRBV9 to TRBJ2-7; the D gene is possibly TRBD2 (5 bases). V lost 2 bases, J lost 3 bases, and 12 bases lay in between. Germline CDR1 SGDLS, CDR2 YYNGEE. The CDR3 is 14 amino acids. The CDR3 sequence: CASSVDQEVYEQYF. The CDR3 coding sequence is TGTGCCAGCAGCGTGGACCAGGAGGTCTACGAGCAGTACTTC.

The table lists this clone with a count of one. In nucleotides, the CDR3 is TGTGCCAGCAGCCCGCGGGGGGAGGGTGCTTACGAGCAGTACTTC. This translates into CASSPRGEGAYEQYF. This chain links TRBV13 with TRBJ2-5, with TRBD2 matching over 8 bases. The J call is in doubt because the DNA end fits TRBJ2-7 better. The germline CDR1 and CDR2 sequences are PRHDT and FYEKMQ (reference sequence). This CDR3 region has 15 residues.

CDR3 nucleotide sequence: TGCGCCAGCAGCCAACTCGACATCCTGAGGAGTTCCTATGGCTACACCTTC. Its translation: CASSQLDILRSSYGYTF. This chain connects TRBV4-1 to TRBJ1-2, with D unclear. The V and J ends lost 2 bases and 4 bases respectively, with 20 bases between them. Germline V CDR1 and CDR2: MGHRA, YSYEKL. The CDR3 has 17 amino acids.

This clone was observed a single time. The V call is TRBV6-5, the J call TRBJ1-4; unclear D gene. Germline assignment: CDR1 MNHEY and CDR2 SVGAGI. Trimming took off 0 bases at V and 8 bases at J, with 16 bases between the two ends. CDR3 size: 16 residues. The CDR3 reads CASSYSAGVVVEKLFF. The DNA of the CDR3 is TGTGCCAGCAGTTACTCTGCTGGGGTGGTGGTCGAAAAACTGTTTTTT.

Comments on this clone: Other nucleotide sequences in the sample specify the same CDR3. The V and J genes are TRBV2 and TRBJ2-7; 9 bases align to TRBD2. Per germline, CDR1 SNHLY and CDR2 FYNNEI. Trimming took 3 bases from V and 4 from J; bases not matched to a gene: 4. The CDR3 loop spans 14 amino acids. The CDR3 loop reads CASSDLAGEYEQYF. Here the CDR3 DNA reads TGTGCCAGCAGTGATTTAGCGGGAGAGTACGAGCAGTACTTC.